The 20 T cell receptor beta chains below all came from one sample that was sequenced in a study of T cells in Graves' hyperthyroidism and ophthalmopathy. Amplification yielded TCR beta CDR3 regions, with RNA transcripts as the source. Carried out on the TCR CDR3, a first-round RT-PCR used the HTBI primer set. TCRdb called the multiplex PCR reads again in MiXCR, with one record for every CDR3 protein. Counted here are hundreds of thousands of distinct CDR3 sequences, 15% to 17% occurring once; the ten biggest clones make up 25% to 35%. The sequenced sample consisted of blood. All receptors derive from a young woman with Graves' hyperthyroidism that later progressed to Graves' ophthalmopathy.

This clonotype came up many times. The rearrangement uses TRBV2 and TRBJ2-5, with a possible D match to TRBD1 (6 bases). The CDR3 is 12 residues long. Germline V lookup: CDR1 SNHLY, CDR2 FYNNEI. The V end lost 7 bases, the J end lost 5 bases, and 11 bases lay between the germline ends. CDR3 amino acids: CASNTGMETQYF. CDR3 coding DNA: TGTGCCAGCAACACAGGGATGGAGACCCAGTACTTC.

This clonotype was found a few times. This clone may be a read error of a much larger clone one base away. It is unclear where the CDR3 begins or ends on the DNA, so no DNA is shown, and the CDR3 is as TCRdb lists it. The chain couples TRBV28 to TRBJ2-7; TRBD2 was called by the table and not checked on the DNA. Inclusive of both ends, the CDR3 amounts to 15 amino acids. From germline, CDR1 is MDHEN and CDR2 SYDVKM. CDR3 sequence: CASTPWASGIYEQCF.

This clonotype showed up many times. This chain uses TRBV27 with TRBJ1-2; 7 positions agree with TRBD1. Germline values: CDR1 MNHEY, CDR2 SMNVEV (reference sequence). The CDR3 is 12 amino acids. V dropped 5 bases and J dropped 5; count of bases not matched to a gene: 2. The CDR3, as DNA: TGTGCCAGCAGTAAGACAGGGTATGGCTACACCTTC. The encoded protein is CASSKTGYGYTF.

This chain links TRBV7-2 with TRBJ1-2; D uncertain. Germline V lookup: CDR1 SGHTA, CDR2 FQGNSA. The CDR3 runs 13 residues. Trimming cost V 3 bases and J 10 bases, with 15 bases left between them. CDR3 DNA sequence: TGTGCCAGCAGCTTGGGAGGGAGTCGTGACTACACCTTC. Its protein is CASSLGGSRDYTF.

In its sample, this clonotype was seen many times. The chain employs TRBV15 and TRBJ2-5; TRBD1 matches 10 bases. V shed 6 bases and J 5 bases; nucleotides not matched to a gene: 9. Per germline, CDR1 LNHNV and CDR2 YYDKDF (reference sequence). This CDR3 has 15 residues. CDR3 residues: CATRKRQGAGETQYF. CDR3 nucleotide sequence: TGTGCCACCAGGAAACGACAGGGGGCTGGGGAGACCCAGTACTTC.

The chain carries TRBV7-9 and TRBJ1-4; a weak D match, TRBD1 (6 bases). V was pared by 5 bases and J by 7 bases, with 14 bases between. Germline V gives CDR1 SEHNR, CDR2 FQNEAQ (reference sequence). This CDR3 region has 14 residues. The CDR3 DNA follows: TGTGCCAGCAGCACCCCACAGGGTCCTGAAAAACTGTTTTTT. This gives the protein CASSTPQGPEKLFF.

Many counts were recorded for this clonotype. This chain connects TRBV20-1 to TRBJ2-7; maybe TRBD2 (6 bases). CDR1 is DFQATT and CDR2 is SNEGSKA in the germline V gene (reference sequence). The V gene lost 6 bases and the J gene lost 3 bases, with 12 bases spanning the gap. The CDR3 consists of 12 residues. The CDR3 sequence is CSAWDGGYEQYF. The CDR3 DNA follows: TGCAGTGCATGGGACGGGGGCTACGAGCAGTACTTC.

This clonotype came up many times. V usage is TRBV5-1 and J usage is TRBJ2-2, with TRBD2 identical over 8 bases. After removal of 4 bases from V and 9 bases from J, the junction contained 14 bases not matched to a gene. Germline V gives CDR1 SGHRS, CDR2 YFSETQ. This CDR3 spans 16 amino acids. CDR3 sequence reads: CASSQSGRDAGRELFF. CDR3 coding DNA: TGCGCCAGCAGCCAAAGCGGGAGAGATGCGGGCAGGGAGCTGTTTTTT.

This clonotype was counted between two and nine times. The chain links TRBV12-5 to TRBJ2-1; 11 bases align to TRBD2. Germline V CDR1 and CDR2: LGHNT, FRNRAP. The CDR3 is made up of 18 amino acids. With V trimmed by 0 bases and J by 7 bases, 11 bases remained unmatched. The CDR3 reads CASGLVRLSSGRRNEQFF. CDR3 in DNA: TGTGCTAGTGGTTTGGTACGACTTTCTAGCGGGAGGAGGAATGAGCAGTTCTTC.

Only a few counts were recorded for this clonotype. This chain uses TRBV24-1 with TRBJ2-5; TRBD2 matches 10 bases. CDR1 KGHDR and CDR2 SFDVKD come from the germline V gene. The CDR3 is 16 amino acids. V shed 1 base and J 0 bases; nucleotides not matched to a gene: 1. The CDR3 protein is CATSDFLAGDQETQYF. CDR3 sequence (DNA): TGTGCCACCAGTGATTTCCTAGCGGGAGACCAAGAGACCCAGTACTTC.

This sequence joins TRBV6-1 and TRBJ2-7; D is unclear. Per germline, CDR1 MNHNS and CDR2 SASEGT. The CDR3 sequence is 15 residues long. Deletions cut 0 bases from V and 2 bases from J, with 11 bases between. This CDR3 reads CASSEAEQIAYEQYF. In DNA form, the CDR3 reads TGTGCCAGCAGTGAAGCGGAGCAGATCGCCTACGAGCAGTACTTC.

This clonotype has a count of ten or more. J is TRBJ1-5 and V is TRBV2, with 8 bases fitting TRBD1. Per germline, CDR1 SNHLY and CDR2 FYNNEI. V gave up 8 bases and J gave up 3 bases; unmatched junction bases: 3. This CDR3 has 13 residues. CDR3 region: CASVDRVNQPQHF. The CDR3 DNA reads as TGTGCCAGCGTGGACAGGGTCAATCAGCCCCAGCATTTT.

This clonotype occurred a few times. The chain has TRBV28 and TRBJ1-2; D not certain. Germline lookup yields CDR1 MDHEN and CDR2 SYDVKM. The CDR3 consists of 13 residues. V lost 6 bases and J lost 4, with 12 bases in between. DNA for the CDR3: TGTGCCAGCAGCCGCAACAGTCCCTATGGCTACACCTTC. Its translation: CASSRNSPYGYTF.

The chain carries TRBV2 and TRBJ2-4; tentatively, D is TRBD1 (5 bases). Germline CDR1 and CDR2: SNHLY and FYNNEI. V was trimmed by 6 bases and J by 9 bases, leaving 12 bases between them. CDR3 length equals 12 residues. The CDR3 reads CASRRTTSIQYF. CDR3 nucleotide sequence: TGTGCCAGCAGACGGACAACAAGCATTCAGTACTTC.

This CDR3 reads CASSLWDRDNSPLHF. CDR3 sequence (DNA): TGCGCCAGCAGCTTGTGGGACAGAGATAATTCACCCCTCCACTTT. The chain links TRBV5-1 to TRBJ1-6; 7 bases match TRBD1. The germline V gene encodes CDR1 SGHRS and CDR2 YFSETQ. The CDR3 totals 15 residues. Trimming removed 1 base from V and 5 bases from J; junction bases left unmatched: 3. Together with reference TRBV5-1 and TRBJ1-6, the CDR3 gives the full variable domain: KAGVTQTPRYLIKTRGQQVTLSCSPISGHRSVSWYQQTPGQGLQFLFEYFSETQRNKGNFPGRFSGRQFSNSRSEMNVSTLELGDSALYLCASSLWDRDNSPLHFGNGTRLTVT.

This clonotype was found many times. The CDR3 bases are TGTGCCAGCAGTTTAGCAGAAACTAACTATGGCTACACCTTC. This gives the protein CASSLAETNYGYTF. The genes are TRBV12-3 or TRBV12-4 and TRBJ1-2; D gene ambiguous. The CDR3 consists of 14 residues. Trimming removed 0 bases from V and 0 bases from J, with 5 bases in between.

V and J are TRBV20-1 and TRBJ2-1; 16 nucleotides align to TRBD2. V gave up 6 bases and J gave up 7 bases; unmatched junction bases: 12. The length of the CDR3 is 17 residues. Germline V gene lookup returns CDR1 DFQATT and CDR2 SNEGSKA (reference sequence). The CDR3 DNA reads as TGCAGTGCAAACCAGGGACTAGCGGGAGGGCCTTGGAATGAGCAGTTCTTC. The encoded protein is CSANQGLAGGPWNEQFF.

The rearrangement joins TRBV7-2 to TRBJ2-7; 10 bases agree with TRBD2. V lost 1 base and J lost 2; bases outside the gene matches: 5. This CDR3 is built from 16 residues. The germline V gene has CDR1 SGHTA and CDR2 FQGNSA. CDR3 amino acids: CASSLVASGGTYEQYF. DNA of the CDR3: TGTGCCAGCAGCTTAGTCGCTAGCGGGGGTACCTACGAGCAGTACTTC.

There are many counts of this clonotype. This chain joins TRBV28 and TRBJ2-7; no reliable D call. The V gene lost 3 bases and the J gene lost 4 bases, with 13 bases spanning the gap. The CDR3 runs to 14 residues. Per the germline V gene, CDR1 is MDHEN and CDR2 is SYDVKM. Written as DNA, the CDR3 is TGTGCCAGCAGTTTCGCGGAGAGCGAGTACGAGCAGTACTTC. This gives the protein CASSFAESEYEQYF.

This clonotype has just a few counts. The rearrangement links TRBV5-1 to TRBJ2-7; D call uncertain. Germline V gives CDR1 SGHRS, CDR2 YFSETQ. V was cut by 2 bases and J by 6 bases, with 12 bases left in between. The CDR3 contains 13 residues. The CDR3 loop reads CASSLGPSPEQYF. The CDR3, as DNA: TGCGCCAGCAGCTTAGGGCCAAGCCCCGAGCAGTACTTC.